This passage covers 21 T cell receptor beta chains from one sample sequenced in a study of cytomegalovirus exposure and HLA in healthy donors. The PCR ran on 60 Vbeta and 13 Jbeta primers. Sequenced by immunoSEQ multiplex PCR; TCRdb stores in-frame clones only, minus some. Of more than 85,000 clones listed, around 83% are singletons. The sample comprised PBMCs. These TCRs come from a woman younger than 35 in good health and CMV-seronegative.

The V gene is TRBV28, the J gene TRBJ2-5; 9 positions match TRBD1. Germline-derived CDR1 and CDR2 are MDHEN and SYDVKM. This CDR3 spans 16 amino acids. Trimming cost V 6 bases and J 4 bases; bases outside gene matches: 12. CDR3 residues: CASSSQSGQGIETQYF. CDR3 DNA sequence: TGTGCCAGCAGCAGCCAGTCGGGACAGGGAATAGAGACCCAGTACTTC.

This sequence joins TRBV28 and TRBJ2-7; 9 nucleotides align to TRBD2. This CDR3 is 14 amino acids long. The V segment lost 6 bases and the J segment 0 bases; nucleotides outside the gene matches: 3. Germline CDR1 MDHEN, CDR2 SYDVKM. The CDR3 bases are TGTGCCAGCAGGCTAGCGGGGCCCTCCTACGAGCAGTACTTC. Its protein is CASRLAGPSYEQYF.

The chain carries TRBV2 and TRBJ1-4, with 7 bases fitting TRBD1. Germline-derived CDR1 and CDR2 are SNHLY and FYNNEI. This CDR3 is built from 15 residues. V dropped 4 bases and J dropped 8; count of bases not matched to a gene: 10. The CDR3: CASSGRGLNSEKLFF. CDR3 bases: TGTGCCAGCAGTGGGAGGGGGCTGAATTCGGAAAAACTGTTTTTT.

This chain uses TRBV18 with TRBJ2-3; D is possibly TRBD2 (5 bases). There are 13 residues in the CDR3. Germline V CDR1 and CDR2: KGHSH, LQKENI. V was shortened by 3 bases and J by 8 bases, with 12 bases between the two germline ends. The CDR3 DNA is TGTGCCAGCTCACCCCAGGACCGGGGTACGCAGTATTTT. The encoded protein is CASSPQDRGTQYF.

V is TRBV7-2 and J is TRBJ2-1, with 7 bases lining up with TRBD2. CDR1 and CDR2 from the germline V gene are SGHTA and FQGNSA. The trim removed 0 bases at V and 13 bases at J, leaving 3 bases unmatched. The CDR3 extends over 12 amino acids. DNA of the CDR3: TGTGCCAGCAGCTTAGCGCTAGCGGAACAGTTCTTC. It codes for CASSLALAEQFF.

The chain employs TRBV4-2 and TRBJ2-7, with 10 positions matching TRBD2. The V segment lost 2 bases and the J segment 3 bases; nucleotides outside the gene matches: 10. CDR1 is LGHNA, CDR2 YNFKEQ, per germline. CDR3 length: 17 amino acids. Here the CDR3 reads CASSQISSGGIDYEQYF. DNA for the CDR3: TGTGCCAGCAGCCAAATCAGTAGCGGGGGGATCGACTACGAGCAGTACTTC.

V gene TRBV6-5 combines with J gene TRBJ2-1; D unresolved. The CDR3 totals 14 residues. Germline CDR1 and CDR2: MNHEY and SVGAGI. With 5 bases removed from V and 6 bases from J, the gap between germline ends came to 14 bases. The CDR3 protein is CASSLNPIPNEQFF. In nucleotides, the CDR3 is TGTGCCAGCAGTCTAAACCCTATCCCCAATGAGCAGTTCTTC.

CDR3 coding DNA: TGTGCCAGCAGTGAAAGCGGGAGGGATTATGAGCAGTTCTTC. This sequence encodes CASSESGRDYEQFF. The rearrangement links TRBV6-1 to TRBJ2-1; 10 bases agree with TRBD2. The germline gives CDR1 MNHNS, CDR2 SASEGT. V shed 2 bases and J 8 bases; nucleotides not matched to a gene: 3. This CDR3 spans 14 amino acids.

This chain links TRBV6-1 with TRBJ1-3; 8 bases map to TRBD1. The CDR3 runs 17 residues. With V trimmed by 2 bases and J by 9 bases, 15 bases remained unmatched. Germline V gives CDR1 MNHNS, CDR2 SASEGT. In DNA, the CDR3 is TGTGCCAGCAGTGAACTAAGATCCGGGACAGGAGGTAGCACCATATATTTT. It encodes CASSELRSGTGGSTIYF.

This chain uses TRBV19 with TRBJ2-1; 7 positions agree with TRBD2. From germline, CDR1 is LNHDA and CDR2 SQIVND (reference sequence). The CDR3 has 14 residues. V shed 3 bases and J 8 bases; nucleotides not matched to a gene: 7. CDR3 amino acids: CASSMRGSGYEQFF. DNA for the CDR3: TGTGCCAGTAGTATGCGCGGGAGTGGGTATGAGCAGTTCTTC. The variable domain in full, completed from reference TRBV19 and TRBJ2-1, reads DGGITQSPKYLFRKEGQNVTLSCEQNLNHDAMYWYRQDPGQGLRLIYYSQIVNDFQKGDIAEGYSVSREKKESFPLTVTSAQKNPTAFYLCASSMRGSGYEQFFGPGTRLTVL.

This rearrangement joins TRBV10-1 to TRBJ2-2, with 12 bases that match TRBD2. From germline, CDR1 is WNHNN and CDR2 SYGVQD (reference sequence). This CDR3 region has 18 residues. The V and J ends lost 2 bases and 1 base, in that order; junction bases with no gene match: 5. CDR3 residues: CASSERLAGAWNTGELFF. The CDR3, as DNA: TGCGCCAGCAGTGAGAGACTAGCGGGAGCATGGAACACCGGGGAGCTGTTTTTT.

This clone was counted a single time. DNA of the CDR3: TGTGCCAGCAGTTACTCCGCGGGTCAAGTGTACGAGCAGTACTTC. Translation: CASSYSAGQVYEQYF. This chain links TRBV6-5 with TRBJ2-5, with D perhaps matching TRBD2 (5 bases). The J call may be faulty, since TRBJ2-7 better matches the DNA end. The CDR3 contains 15 residues. Germline V CDR1 and CDR2: MNHEY, SVGAGI.

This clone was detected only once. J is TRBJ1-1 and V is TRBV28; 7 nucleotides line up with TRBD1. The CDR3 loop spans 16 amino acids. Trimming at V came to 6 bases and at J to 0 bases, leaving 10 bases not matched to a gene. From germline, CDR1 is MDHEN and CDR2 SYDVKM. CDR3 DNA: TGTGCCAGCAGCTTCTTCTCGACAGGGCTGAACACTGAAGCTTTCTTT. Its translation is CASSFFSTGLNTEAFF.

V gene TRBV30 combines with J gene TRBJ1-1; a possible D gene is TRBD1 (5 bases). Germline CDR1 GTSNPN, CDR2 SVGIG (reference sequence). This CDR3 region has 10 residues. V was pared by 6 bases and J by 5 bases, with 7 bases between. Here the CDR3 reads CACSGTEAFF. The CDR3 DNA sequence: TGTGCCTGCTCAGGGACTGAAGCTTTCTTT.

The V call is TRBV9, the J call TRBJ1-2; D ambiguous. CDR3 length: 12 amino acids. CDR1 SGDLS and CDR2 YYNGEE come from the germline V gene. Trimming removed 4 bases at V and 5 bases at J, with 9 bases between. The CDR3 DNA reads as TGTGCCAGCAGCCCCCGCGAATATGGCTACACCTTC. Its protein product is CASSPREYGYTF.

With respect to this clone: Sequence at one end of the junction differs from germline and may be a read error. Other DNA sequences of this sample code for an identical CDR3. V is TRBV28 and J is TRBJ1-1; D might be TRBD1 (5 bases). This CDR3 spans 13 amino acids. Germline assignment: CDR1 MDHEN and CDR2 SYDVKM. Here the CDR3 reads CASSLRVDTEAFF. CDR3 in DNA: TGTGCCAGCAGTTTGCGTGTGGACACTGAGGCTTTCTTT.

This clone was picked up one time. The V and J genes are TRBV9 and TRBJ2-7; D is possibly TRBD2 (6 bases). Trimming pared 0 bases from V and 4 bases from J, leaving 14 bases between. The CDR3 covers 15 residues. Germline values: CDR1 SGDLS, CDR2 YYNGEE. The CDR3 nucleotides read TGTGCCAGCAGCGTAGATGGGACTGGGAATTACGAGCAGTACTTC. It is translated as CASSVDGTGNYEQYF.

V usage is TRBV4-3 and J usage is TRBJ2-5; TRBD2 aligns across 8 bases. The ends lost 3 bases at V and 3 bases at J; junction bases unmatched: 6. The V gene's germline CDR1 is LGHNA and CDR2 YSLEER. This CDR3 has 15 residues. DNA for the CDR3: TGCGCCAGCAGCCATGCTAGCGGGCCAAAAGAGACCCAGTACTTC. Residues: CASSHASGPKETQYF.

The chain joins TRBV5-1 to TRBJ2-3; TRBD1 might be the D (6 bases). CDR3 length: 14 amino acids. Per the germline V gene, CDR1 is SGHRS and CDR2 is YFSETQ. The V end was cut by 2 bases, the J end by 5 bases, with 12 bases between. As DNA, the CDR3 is TGCGCCAGCAGCTTACAAGGGGGTGGAGATACGCAGTATTTT. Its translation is CASSLQGGGDTQYF.

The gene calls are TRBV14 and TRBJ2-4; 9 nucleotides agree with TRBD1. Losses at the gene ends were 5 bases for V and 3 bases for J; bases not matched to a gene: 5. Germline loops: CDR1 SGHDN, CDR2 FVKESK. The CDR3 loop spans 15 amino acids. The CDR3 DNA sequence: TGTGCCAGCAGCACCTGGGGACAGGGCAAAAACATTCAGTACTTC. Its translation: CASSTWGQGKNIQYF.

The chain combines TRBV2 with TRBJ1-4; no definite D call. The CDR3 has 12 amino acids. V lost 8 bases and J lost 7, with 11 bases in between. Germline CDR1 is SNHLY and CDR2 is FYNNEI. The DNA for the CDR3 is TGTGCCAGCGCAGGATACAGTGAAAAACTGTTTTTT. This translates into CASAGYSEKLFF. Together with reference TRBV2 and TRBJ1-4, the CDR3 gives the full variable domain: EPEVTQTPSHQVTQMGQEVILRCVPISNHLYFYWYRQILGQKVEFLVSFYNNEISEKSEIFDDQFSVERPDGSNFTLKIRSTKLEDSAMYFCASAGYSEKLFFGSGTQLSVL.